Included here is one TCR beta chain sequence, with context. RNA was extracted and reverse transcribed into cDNA as the sequencing template. Clones were read by immunoSEQ multiplex PCR, and TCRdb kept only the in-frame ones, dropping some. The data show approximately 65,000 clones, roughly 44% seen once. Looked up from germline, CDR1 is MDHEN and CDR2 is SYDVKM. The germline V and J ends were trimmed by 2 bases and 3 bases, with 17 bases remaining between them. The CDR3 sequence is 17 residues long. This record belongs to a study of CD8+ T cells in alopecia areata. The sequence derives from a human donor with alopecia areata. The rearrangement links TRBV28 to TRBJ1-3, with D perhaps TRBD1 (6 bases). The starting material was CD8+ T cells sorted from blood, obtained at week 0. The CDR3 protein is CASSLRGPGVSGNTIYF. CDR3 nucleotide sequence: TGTGCCAGCAGTTTAAGAGGTCCAGGGGTTAGTGGAAACACCATATATTTT.